Following are 28 T cell receptor beta chains from one sample sequenced in a study of regulatory T cells in long-lasting Graves disease. CDR3-region Arm-PCR and iRepertoire HTBI primers produced the TCR beta libraries. TCRdb analysed the multiplex PCR reads with MiXCR anew, one entry per CDR3 protein. The sample holds roughly 560,000 distinct CDR3 sequences, about 16% seen once. The time point denotes: newly diagnosed GD, antithyroid drugs for less than 3 months. The TCR library was prepared using RNA isolated from PBMCs. The same data also contributed to another study, on T cells in Graves' hyperthyroidism and ophthalmopathy.

The input for sequencing was peripheral blood mononuclear cells (PBMCs), taken at new diagnosis, from a patient treated with antithyroid drugs. These receptor sequences come from a woman aged 40 to 65 with Graves disease.

This clonotype has a count of ten or more. The rearrangement joins TRBV2 to TRBJ2-3; D gene unclear. The CDR3 consists of 15 residues. V shed 4 bases and J shed 0 bases, with 11 bases lying between them. From germline, CDR1 is SNHLY and CDR2 FYNNEI. CDR3 sequence (DNA): TGTGCCAGCAGTGGAAGAGCTTTTAGCACAGATACGCAGTATTTT. Amino acids: CASSGRAFSTDTQYF.

This clonotype was found a few times. The CDR3 nucleotides read TGCGCCAGCAGCCCACACAGTGGGACAGGGGTCGGCTACACCTTC. Its protein is CASSPHSGTGVGYTF. The rearrangement uses TRBV4-1 and TRBJ1-2; 10 positions match TRBD1. Trimming cost V 4 bases and J 8 bases; bases outside gene matches: 10. In germline, CDR1 is MGHRA, CDR2 YSYEKL. This CDR3 region has 15 residues.

This chain uses TRBV12-3 or TRBV12-4 with TRBJ2-1; D may be TRBD2 (7 bases). V lost 4 bases, J lost 8 bases, and 21 bases lay in between. The length of the CDR3 is 16 residues. CDR3 bases: TGTGCCAGCAGTTCTGGGGAGGGGGGGCCGTCTCATGAGCAGTTCTTC. It encodes CASSSGEGGPSHEQFF.

This chain links TRBV3-1 with TRBJ2-5; TRBD2 aligns across 8 bases. The germline V gene has CDR1 LGHDT and CDR2 YNNKEL (reference sequence). V was clipped by 4 bases and J by 4 bases; unmatched bases: 8. The CDR3 spans 15 residues. The chain's CDR3 is CASSLRGGVRETQYF. The DNA for the CDR3 is TGTGCCAGCAGCCTACGGGGGGGCGTTCGAGAGACCCAGTACTTC.

Comment on this clonotype: It may be a read error: a sequence one base away is much more abundant. The rearrangement uses TRBV12-3 or TRBV12-4 and TRBJ2-3, with TRBD1 as a possible D gene (6 bases). The assigned J gene may be wrong: the sequence end matches TRBJ1-5 better. The CDR3 loop spans 16 amino acids. CDR3 in DNA: TGTGCCAGCAGCCTCACTAGCGGGGGGGCAATAGATACGCAGCATTTT. Translation: CASSLTSGGAIDTQHF.

A note on this clonotype: This likely traces to a read error, being one base from a far larger clone. J is TRBJ1-1 and V is TRBV6-2 or TRBV6-3; a weak D match, TRBD1 (5 bases). The germline gives CDR1 MNHEY, CDR2 SVGEGT. Trimming took off 2 bases at V and 1 base at J, with 8 bases between the two ends. The CDR3 sequence is 14 residues long. The CDR3 protein is CASSYRGPNTEAFF. The DNA for the CDR3 is TGTGCCAGCAGTTACCGGGGACCGAACACTGAAGCTTTCTTT.

The chain has TRBV24-1 and TRBJ2-3; possible D gene TRBD1, 5 bases. CDR1 and CDR2 (germline): KGHDR, SFDVKD. This CDR3 has 18 residues. The V gene lost 3 bases and the J gene lost 1 base, with 19 bases spanning the gap. The CDR3 sequence is CATSDPAPSRDGTDTQYF. The CDR3 bases are TGTGCCACCAGTGATCCTGCCCCCAGCAGGGATGGCACAGATACGCAGTATTTT.

This clonotype was seen a few times. A much more abundant neighbour one base away suggests this may be a read error. This chain uses TRBV2 with TRBJ1-1; D is unresolved. Germline assignment: CDR1 SNHLY and CDR2 FYNNEI. This CDR3 has 14 amino acids. CDR3 protein: CASSEQRVNTEALF. In DNA form, the CDR3 reads TGTGCCAGCAGTGAGCAGCGGGTGAACACTGAAGCTCTCTTT. Variable domain in full (rest from reference TRBV2 and TRBJ1-1): EPEVTQTPSHQVTQMGQEVILRCVPISNHLYFYWYRQILGQKVEFLVSFYNNEISEKSEIFDDQFSVERPDGSNFTLKIRSTKLEDSAMYFCASSEQRVNTEALFGQGTRLTVV.

This clonotype was counted many times. This sequence joins TRBV12-5 and TRBJ1-5; unclear D gene. The germline CDR1 and CDR2 sequences are LGHNT and FRNRAP. Trimming left V 7 bases short and J 0 bases short, with 13 bases between. This CDR3 comprises 15 residues. CDR3 region: CASAQLGFSNQPQHF. The DNA of the CDR3 is TGTGCTAGTGCCCAATTAGGGTTTAGCAATCAGCCCCAGCATTTT.

This clonotype was recorded many times. The chain combines TRBV11-2 with TRBJ1-1, with a possible D match to TRBD1 (5 bases). CDR1 is SGHAT and CDR2 is FQNNGV in the germline V gene. Trimming pared 1 base from V and 2 bases from J, leaving 14 bases between. The CDR3 has 16 residues. The CDR3 is CASSLGGSGVNTEAFF. CDR3 nucleotides: TGTGCCAGCAGCTTAGGGGGGTCGGGGGTTAACACTGAAGCTTTCTTT.

This clonotype turned up a few times. This rearrangement joins TRBV7-2 to TRBJ2-4; 10 bases map to TRBD2. Germline V CDR1 and CDR2: SGHTA, FQGNSA. V lost 3 bases to trimming and J lost 1 base; unmatched junction nucleotides: 0. The CDR3 consists of 15 residues. DNA of the CDR3: TGTGCCAGCAGCTTTAGCGGGGGGGCCAAAAACATTCAGTACTTC. Encoded protein: CASSFSGGAKNIQYF.

With regard to this clonotype: A read error may explain this, as a much larger clone is one base away. V usage is TRBV6-4 and J usage is TRBJ1-5; the D gene is possibly TRBD1 (5 bases). Per germline, CDR1 MRHNA and CDR2 SNTAGT. Trimming stripped 6 bases from V and 9 bases from J, with 30 bases between. CDR3 length: 18 residues. The CDR3 protein is CASSPNLGAVVVHPPQHF. The CDR3 region has the DNA TGTGCCAGCAGCCCCAACCTCGGGGCCGTAGTGGTCCATCCGCCCCAGCATTTT.

This chain links TRBV20-1 with TRBJ2-7; tentatively, D is TRBD1 (7 bases). V was pared by 4 bases and J by 5 bases, with 24 bases between. Germline loops: CDR1 DFQATT, CDR2 SNEGSKA (reference sequence). This CDR3 has 16 residues. The CDR3, as DNA: TGCAGTGCTACAAACAGGGGCTTAGGTTCGGGGGACGAGCAGTACTTC. This sequence encodes CSATNRGLGSGDEQYF.

The CDR3 bases are TGTGCCAGCAGTTACAGGGCCCCGGGCACTGAAGCTTTCTTT. Translating it yields CASSYRAPGTEAFF. V is TRBV6-9 and J is TRBJ1-1, with D perhaps matching TRBD1 (5 bases). Germline V gene sequence: CDR1 MNHGY, CDR2 SVAAGI. V was trimmed by 3 bases and J by 4 bases, leaving 12 bases between them. This CDR3 contains 14 residues.

This clonotype has at least ten counts. The chain employs TRBV11-2 and TRBJ2-5, with 9 bases identical to TRBD1. Germline CDR1 and CDR2: SGHAT and FQNNGV. The CDR3 covers 15 residues. With V trimmed by 5 bases and J by 4 bases, 8 bases remained unmatched. The CDR3 sequence: CASSLGTGRGETQYF. In nucleotides, the CDR3 is TGTGCCAGCAGCCTCGGGACAGGGCGAGGAGAGACCCAGTACTTC. Drawing the rest from reference TRBV11-2 and TRBJ2-5, the complete variable domain is EAGVAQSPRYKIIEKRQSVAFWCNPISGHATLYWYQQILGQGPKLLIQFQNNGVVDDSQLPKDRFSAERLKGVDSTLKIQPAKLEDSAVYLCASSLGTGRGETQYFGPGTRLLVL.

Ten or more counts support this clonotype. The chain employs TRBV20-1 and TRBJ2-1; D is perhaps TRBD2 (6 bases). CDR3 length: 16 amino acids. The germline V gene encodes CDR1 DFQATT and CDR2 SNEGSKA (reference sequence). V was pared by 6 bases and J by 6 bases, with 24 bases between. The DNA for the CDR3 is TGCAGTGCCTCCGGGACTCCCCGATTCCCCGCCAATGAGCAGTTCTTC. This gives the protein CSASGTPRFPANEQFF.

This clonotype was picked up many times. The V gene is TRBV2, the J gene TRBJ1-1, with 12 bases that match TRBD1. Germline values: CDR1 SNHLY, CDR2 FYNNEI. V shed 8 bases, J shed 1 base, and the junction held 11 bases outside the gene matches. The CDR3 contains 17 residues. The CDR3 DNA reads TGTGCCAGCGGTAGCGGGACAGGGGGCGATTCGAACACTGAAGCTTTCTTT. This gives the protein CASGSGTGGDSNTEAFF.

This clonotype was detected many times. This sequence joins TRBV12-3 or TRBV12-4 and TRBJ1-2, with D possibly being TRBD1 (5 bases). The CDR3 extends over 12 amino acids. The germline V and J ends were trimmed by 5 bases and 8 bases, with 12 bases remaining between them. For the CDR3, the DNA is TGTGCCAGCAGTCCAGACAGCCTCGGCTACACCTTC. It yields the protein CASSPDSLGYTF.

This clonotype was found many times. V gene TRBV5-5 combines with J gene TRBJ2-1; TRBD1 agrees at 7 bases. CDR3 length: 15 residues. Looked up from germline, CDR1 is SGHKS and CDR2 is YYEKEE (reference sequence). With V trimmed by 4 bases and J by 4 bases, 8 bases remained unmatched. The CDR3 region has the DNA TGTGCCAGCAGCCCGGGACAGCAATTTTACAATGAGCAGTTCTTC. It yields the protein CASSPGQQFYNEQFF.

The chain carries TRBV10-2 and TRBJ2-1; D uncertain. The germline V and J ends were trimmed by 6 bases and 7 bases, with 7 bases remaining between them. Germline assignment: CDR1 WSHSY and CDR2 SAAADI. The CDR3 is 11 amino acids. CDR3 protein: CASRPLNEQFF. The CDR3 DNA is TGCGCCAGCAGACCATTGAATGAGCAGTTCTTC.

This clonotype was seen a few times. V usage is TRBV13 and J usage is TRBJ1-3, with TRBD1 as a possible D gene (5 bases). The V end lost 5 bases, the J end lost 0 bases, and 20 bases lay between the germline ends. The CDR3 totals 18 residues. CDR1 PRHDT and CDR2 FYEKMQ come from the germline V gene (reference sequence). The CDR3 loop is CASSPDERDGSSGNTIYF. The DNA of the CDR3 is TGTGCCAGCAGCCCCGATGAACGGGACGGAAGCTCTGGAAACACCATATATTTT.

V is TRBV19 and J is TRBJ2-3; 13 positions agree with TRBD2. This CDR3 has 16 amino acids. The germline CDR1 and CDR2 sequences are LNHDA and SQIVND (reference sequence). J was trimmed by 2 bases and V by 6 bases; bases with no gene match: 5. The CDR3 DNA reads TGTGCCAGTAGAATAACTAGCGGGGGGGCCACAGATACGCAGTATTTT. Translated, it gives CASRITSGGATDTQYF.

Ten or more counts support this clonotype. The CDR3 sequence: CASSEAIYNEQFF. CDR3 DNA sequence: TGTGCCAGCAGTGAAGCGATCTACAATGAGCAGTTCTTC. V is TRBV2 and J is TRBJ2-1; D remains unclear. Trimming cost V 0 bases and J 3 bases, with 3 bases left between them. Per germline, CDR1 SNHLY and CDR2 FYNNEI. The CDR3 loop spans 13 amino acids. Variable domain in full (rest from reference TRBV2 and TRBJ2-1): EPEVTQTPSHQVTQMGQEVILRCVPISNHLYFYWYRQILGQKVEFLVSFYNNEISEKSEIFDDQFSVERPDGSNFTLKIRSTKLEDSAMYFCASSEAIYNEQFFGPGTRLTVL.

This clonotype was counted at least ten times. The chain carries TRBV2 and TRBJ1-1; 7 bases are shared with TRBD1. The CDR3 extends over 12 amino acids. Trimming took 4 bases from V and 7 from J; bases not matched to a gene: 3. Germline CDR1 reads SNHLY; CDR2 reads FYNNEI. CDR3 in amino acids: CASSGGDSEAFF. The CDR3 nucleotides are TGTGCCAGCAGTGGGGGGGACAGTGAAGCTTTCTTT.

The V call is TRBV4-1, the J call TRBJ1-2; D may be TRBD1 (6 bases). This CDR3 region has 16 residues. V lost 0 bases and J 2 bases, leaving 13 bases between the germline ends. From germline, CDR1 is MGHRA and CDR2 YSYEKL. DNA of the CDR3: TGCGCCAGCAGCCAAGAATTGGGGGGCGAGAACTATGGCTACACCTTC. This codes for CASSQELGGENYGYTF.

This clonotype came up a few times. The chain recombines TRBV7-2 with TRBJ2-2, with D perhaps matching TRBD2 (5 bases). The ends were cut back, 7 bases at V and 1 base at J, with 16 bases in the middle. The germline gives CDR1 SGHTA, CDR2 FQGNSA. The CDR3 is made up of 16 amino acids. DNA of the CDR3: TGTGCCAGCAACTACATCGGAGGCGGGAACACCGGGGAGCTGTTTTTT. This encodes CASNYIGGGNTGELFF.

The V and J genes are TRBV20-1 and TRBJ1-3; maybe TRBD1 (6 bases). Germline V lookup: CDR1 DFQATT, CDR2 SNEGSKA (reference sequence). The CDR3 consists of 15 residues. V was cut by 3 bases and J by 1 base, with 13 bases left in between. The CDR3 nucleotides read TGCAGTGCTAGCCGTGCGGGGACATCTGGAAACACCATATATTTT. Its protein is CSASRAGTSGNTIYF.

A word on this clonotype: It is likely a read error: a sequence one base away is far more abundant. The DNA for the CDR3 is TGTGCCAGCAGTCCCGGGACAGGGGATCGGGAGCAGTACTTC. Protein: CASSPGTGDREQYF. This chain connects TRBV2 to TRBJ2-7; 10 bases line up with TRBD1. Germline loops: CDR1 SNHLY, CDR2 FYNNEI. Trimming cost V 5 bases and J 7 bases; bases outside gene matches: 8. This CDR3 spans 14 amino acids.